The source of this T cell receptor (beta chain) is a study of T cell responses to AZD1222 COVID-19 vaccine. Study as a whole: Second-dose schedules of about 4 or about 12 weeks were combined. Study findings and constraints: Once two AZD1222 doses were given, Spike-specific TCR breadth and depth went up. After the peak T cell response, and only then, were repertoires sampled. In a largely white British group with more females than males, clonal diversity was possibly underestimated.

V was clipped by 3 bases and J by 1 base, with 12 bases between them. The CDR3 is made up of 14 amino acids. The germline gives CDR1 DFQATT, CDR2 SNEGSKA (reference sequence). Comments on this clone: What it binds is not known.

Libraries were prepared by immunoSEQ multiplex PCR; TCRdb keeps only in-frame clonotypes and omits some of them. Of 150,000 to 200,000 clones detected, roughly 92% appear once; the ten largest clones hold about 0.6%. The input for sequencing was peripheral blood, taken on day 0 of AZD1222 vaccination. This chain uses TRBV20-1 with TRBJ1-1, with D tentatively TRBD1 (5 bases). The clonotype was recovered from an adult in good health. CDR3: CSASYDSQNTEAFF. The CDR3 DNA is TGCAGTGCTAGTTATGACAGTCAGAACACTGAAGCTTTCTTT.